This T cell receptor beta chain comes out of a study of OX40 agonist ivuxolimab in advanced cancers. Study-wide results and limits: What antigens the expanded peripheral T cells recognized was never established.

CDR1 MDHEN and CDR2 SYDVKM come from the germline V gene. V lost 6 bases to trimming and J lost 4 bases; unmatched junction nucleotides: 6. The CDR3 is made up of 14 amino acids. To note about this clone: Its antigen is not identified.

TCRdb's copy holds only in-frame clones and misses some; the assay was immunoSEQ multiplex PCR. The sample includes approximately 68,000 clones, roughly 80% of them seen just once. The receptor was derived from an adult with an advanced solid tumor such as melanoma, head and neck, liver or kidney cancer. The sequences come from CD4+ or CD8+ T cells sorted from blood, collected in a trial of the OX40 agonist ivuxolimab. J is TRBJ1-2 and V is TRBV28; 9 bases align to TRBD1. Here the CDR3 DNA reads TGTGCCAGCAGGGACAGGGGAAACCTCTATGGCTACACCTTC. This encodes CASRDRGNLYGYTF.